This record covers a single T cell receptor (beta chain). What it binds is unknown. The protocol was immunoSEQ multiplex PCR, while the TCRdb copy is restricted to in-frame clones and leaves out a portion. The sample includes roughly 110,000 clones, approximately 88% of them seen just once. These data originate in a study of T cell responses to AZD1222 COVID-19 vaccine. Study-wide points: Among the donors, most were white British and more were female, and clonal diversity was possibly underestimated. Recipients of two AZD1222 doses showed rising Spike-specific TCR breadth and depth. Without day 14 samples, only post-peak T cell repertoires were studied.

Second-dose recipients at about 4 or about 12 weeks were treated as one pooled group. The length of the CDR3 is 14 residues. Germline values: CDR1 SGHKS, CDR2 YYEKEE (reference sequence). J gave up 4 bases and V 4 bases, and 3 bases lay outside the gene matches. The chain has TRBV5-5 and TRBJ2-1; the match to TRBD1 covers 9 bases. The sequence was collected from an adult who received the AZD1222 COVID-19 vaccine. The sequencing used peripheral blood, collected 28 days after the second AZD1222 dose. The CDR3 bases are TGTGCCAGCAGCCGGACAGGGGTTTACAATGAGCAGTTCTTC. It is translated as CASSRTGVYNEQFF.